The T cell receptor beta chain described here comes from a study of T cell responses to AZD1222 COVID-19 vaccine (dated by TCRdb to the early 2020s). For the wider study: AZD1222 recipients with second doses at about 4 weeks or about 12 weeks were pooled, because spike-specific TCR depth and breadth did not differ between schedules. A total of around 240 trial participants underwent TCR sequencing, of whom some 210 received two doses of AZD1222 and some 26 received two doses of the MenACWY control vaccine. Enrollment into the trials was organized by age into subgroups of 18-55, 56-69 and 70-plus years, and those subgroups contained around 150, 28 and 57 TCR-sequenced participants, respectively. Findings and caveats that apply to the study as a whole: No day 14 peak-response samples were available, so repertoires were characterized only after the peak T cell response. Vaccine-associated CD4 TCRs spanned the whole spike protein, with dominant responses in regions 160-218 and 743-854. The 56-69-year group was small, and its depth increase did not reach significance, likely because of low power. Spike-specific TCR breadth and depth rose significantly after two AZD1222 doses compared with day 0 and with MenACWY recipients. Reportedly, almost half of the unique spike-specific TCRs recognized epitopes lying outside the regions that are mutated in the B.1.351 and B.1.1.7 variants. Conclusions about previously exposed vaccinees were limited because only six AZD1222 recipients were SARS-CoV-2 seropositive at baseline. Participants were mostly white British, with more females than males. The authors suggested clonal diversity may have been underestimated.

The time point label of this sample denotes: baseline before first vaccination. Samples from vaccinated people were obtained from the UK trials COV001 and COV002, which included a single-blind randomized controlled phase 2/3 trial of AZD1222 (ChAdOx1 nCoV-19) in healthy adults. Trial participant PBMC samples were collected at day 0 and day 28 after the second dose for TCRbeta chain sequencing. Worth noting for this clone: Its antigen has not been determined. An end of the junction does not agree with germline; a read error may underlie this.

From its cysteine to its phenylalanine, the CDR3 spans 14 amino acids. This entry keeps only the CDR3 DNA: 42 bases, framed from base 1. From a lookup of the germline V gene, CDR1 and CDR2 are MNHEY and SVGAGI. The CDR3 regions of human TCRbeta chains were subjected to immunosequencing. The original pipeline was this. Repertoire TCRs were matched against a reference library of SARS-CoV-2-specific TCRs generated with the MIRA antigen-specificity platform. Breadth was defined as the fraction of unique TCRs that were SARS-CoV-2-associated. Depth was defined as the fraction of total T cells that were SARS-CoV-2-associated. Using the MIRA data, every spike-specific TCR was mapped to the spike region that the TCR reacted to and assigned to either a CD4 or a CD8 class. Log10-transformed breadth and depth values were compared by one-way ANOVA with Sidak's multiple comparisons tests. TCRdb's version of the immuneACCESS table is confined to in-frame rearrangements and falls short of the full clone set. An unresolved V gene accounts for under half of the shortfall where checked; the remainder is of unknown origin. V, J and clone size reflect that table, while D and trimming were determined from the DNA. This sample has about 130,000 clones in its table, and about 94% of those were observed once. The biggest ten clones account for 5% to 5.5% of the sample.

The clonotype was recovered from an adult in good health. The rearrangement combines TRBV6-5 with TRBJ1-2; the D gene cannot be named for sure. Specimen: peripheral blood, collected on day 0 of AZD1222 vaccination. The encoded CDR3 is CASSDSRILRGYTF. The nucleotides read TGTGCCAGCAGTGACTCACGAATCCTGCGTGGCTACACCTTC.